This is a list of T cell receptor beta chains from one sample in a study of spatial heterogeneity in lung cancer. TCRdb reprocessed the 5' RACE reads with MiXCR, giving one entry per CDR3 protein. The data show some 100,000 distinct CDR3 sequences, over 8.5% seen once. Sequencing was performed on PBMCs, taken at surgery. Receptor source: a male donor with early-stage non-small cell lung cancer. The CDR3 runs from the conserved cysteine through the conserved F or W. D genes are given only for firm matches. Clone size is not always given. Where it is, it says once, few, many or a class for expanded clones.

d_call,v_call,j_call,clone_size,cdr3_length,cdr3_aa,cdr3_nt
TRBD1,TRBV10-3,TRBJ2-1,many,14,CAINRDRGTDEQFF,TGTGCCATCAACCGGGACAGGGGGACCGATGAGCAGTTCTTC
NA,TRBV6-5,TRBJ2-6,NA,16,CASSYSWNSGANVLTF,TGTGCCAGCAGTTACTCGTGGAACTCTGGGGCCAACGTCCTGACTTTC
TRBD2,TRBV20-1,TRBJ2-7,many,13,CSGETSGSYEQYF,TGCAGTGGGGAGACTAGCGGGAGTTACGAGCAGTACTTC
NA,TRBV29-1,TRBJ2-2,few,14,CSVERNRNTGELFF,TGCAGCGTTGAGCGGAATAGGAACACCGGGGAGCTGTTTTTT
TRBD2,TRBV5-1,TRBJ2-3,many,16,CASSLDPAGITDTQYF,TGCGCCAGCAGCTTGGATCCAGCGGGGATCACAGATACGCAGTATTTT
NA,TRBV5-1,TRBJ2-5,few,13,CASSRADQETQYF,TGCGCCAGCAGCAGAGCAGACCAAGAGACCCAGTACTTC
TRBD1,TRBV19,TRBJ2-7,NA,14,CASSGRGQTYEQYF,TGTGCCAGTAGCGGAAGGGGACAGACCTACGAGCAGTACTTC
NA,TRBV19,TRBJ2-2,few,14,CASRLQGIAGELFF,TGTGCCAGTAGGCTGCAGGGAATTGCCGGGGAGCTGTTTTTT
NA,TRBV20-1,TRBJ2-5,NA,14,CSASPRGSQETQYF,TGCAGTGCTTCGCCCCGGGGTTCTCAAGAGACCCAGTACTTC
NA,TRBV5-1,TRBJ2-5,NA,11,CASTESGSLYF,TGCGCCAGCACCGAATCCGGGAGCCTGTACTTC
NA,TRBV5-1,TRBJ2-6,few,19,CASSLVSAAGLLGANVLTF,TGCGCCAGCAGCTTGGTTTCGGCAGCCGGTCTACTCGGGGCCAACGTCCTGACTTTC
NA,TRBV7-3,TRBJ1-1,many,13,CASRERQGTEAFF,TGTGCCAGCAGGGAGAGGCAGGGCACTGAAGCTTTCTTT
TRBD1,TRBV5-1,TRBJ1-2,NA,14,CASSWDRRDYGYTF,TGCGCCAGCAGCTGGGACAGGAGGGACTATGGCTACACCTTC
NA,TRBV9,TRBJ2-1,many,11,CASSVENEQFF,TGTGCCAGCAGCGTAGAAAATGAGCAGTTCTTC
NA,TRBV25-1,TRBJ1-2,NA,13,CASSEYGGDGYTF,TGTGCCAGCAGTGAATATGGGGGAGATGGCTACACCTTC
NA,TRBV5-1,TRBJ2-6,many,15,CASSLSGFGANVLTF,TGCGCCAGCAGCTTGTCAGGGTTCGGGGCCAACGTCCTGACTTTC
TRBD2,TRBV10-3,TRBJ2-1,few,16,CAISGPPGTSVDEQFF,TGTGCCATCAGTGGTCCGCCGGGGACTAGCGTTGATGAGCAGTTCTTC
NA,TRBV18,TRBJ1-2,few,13,CASSLSPDYGYTF,TGTGCCAGCTCACTTAGTCCGGACTATGGCTACACCTTC
TRBD1,TRBV20-1,TRBJ2-1,many,14,CSARDRTGYNEQFF,TGCAGTGCTAGAGACCGGACAGGTTACAATGAGCAGTTCTTC
NA,TRBV28,TRBJ2-7,many,10,CASTPEEQYF,TGTGCCAGCACCCCGGAAGAGCAGTACTTC
TRBD1,TRBV20-1,TRBJ1-5,few,13,CSASGQEGQPQHF,TGCAGTGCTAGCGGACAGGAGGGTCAGCCCCAGCATTTT
NA,TRBV29-1,TRBJ1-1,few,13,CSVGLQEGTEAFF,TGCAGCGTTGGACTACAGGAGGGTACTGAAGCTTTCTTT
TRBD1,TRBV5-6,TRBJ2-7,many,13,CASSKQGGYEQYF,TGTGCCAGCAGTAAACAGGGGGGATACGAGCAGTACTTC
TRBD2,TRBV28,TRBJ2-2,few,17,CASSLTSGNRDTGELFF,TGTGCCAGCAGTTTGACCAGCGGGAATAGAGACACCGGGGAGCTGTTTTTT
TRBD1,TRBV9,TRBJ1-6,many,15,CASSTAGTGDSPLHF,TGTGCCAGCAGCACAGCCGGGACAGGGGATTCACCCCTCCACTTT
TRBD1,TRBV20-1,TRBJ1-2,many,14,CSARFSTGGYGYTF,TGCAGTGCTAGATTCTCGACAGGGGGCTATGGCTACACCTTC
NA,TRBV27,TRBJ1-5,many,14,CASSLNFGNQPQHF,TGTGCCAGCAGTTTAAACTTTGGGAATCAGCCCCAGCATTTT
TRBD1,TRBV27,TRBJ1-2,NA,15,CASSLQGAWAYGYTF,TGTGCCAGCAGTCTTCAGGGGGCGTGGGCCTATGGCTACACCTTC
NA,TRBV3-1,TRBJ1-2,few,15,CASSPPAGFNYGYTF,TGTGCCAGCAGCCCCCCGGCAGGGTTCAACTATGGCTACACCTTC
NA,TRBV9,TRBJ2-3,many,13,CASSVGDGDTQYF,TGTGCCAGCAGCGTAGGGGATGGAGATACGCAGTATTTT
NA,TRBV4-2,TRBJ2-3,few,18,CASSQDSVGVTSTDTQYF,TGTGCCAGCAGCCAAGATTCTGTAGGCGTTACTAGCACAGATACGCAGTATTTT
NA,TRBV7-3,TRBJ1-5,many,15,CASSLTAGSNQPQHF,TGTGCCAGCAGCTTAACCGCGGGAAGCAATCAGCCCCAGCATTTT
TRBD2,TRBV5-1,TRBJ2-3,few,16,CASSYRPTSGEATQYF,TGCGCCAGCAGTTATCGACCGACTAGCGGGGAAGCCACGCAGTATTTT
TRBD2,TRBV10-3,TRBJ2-1,NA,16,CAISESAGGSYNEQFF,TGTGCCATCAGTGAGTCCGCGGGGGGCTCCTACAATGAGCAGTTCTTC
NA,TRBV5-1,TRBJ1-1,few,14,CASSLDNRNTEAFF,TGCGCCAGCAGCTTGGACAATCGGAACACTGAAGCTTTCTTT
TRBD1,TRBV6-2/TRBV6-3,TRBJ2-7,few,17,CASSYPLPDRGSYEQYF,TGTGCCAGCAGTTACCCGCTACCGGACAGGGGCTCCTACGAGCAGTACTTC
NA,TRBV6-2/TRBV6-3,TRBJ2-7,many,14,CASSLRGTYYEQYF,TGTGCCAGCAGTCTCCGAGGGACCTACTACGAGCAGTACTTC
NA,TRBV6-5,TRBJ2-5,few,16,CASSYSPVSYQETQYF,TGTGCCAGCAGTTACTCGCCTGTCTCTTACCAAGAGACCCAGTACTTC
NA,TRBV6-5,TRBJ2-5,many,15,CASSPTRTFQETQYF,TGTGCCAGCAGTCCTACGAGAACCTTCCAAGAGACCCAGTACTTC
TRBD2,TRBV6-2/TRBV6-3,TRBJ2-1,few,16,CASSYLGGKLYNEQFF,TGTGCCAGCAGTTACTTGGGGGGGAAATTGTACAATGAGCAGTTCTTC
TRBD2,TRBV20-1,TRBJ2-1,NA,15,CSARESTSGPNEQFF,TGCAGTGCTAGAGAGTCGACTAGCGGACCCAATGAGCAGTTCTTC
TRBD1,TRBV11-2,TRBJ1-1,few,14,CASSPRTGRTEAFF,TGTGCCAGCAGCCCTCGGACAGGGAGAACTGAAGCTTTCTTT
TRBD2,TRBV29-1,TRBJ2-1,few,18,CSVDGWLAGDHSYNEQFF,TGCAGCGTTGATGGGTGGCTAGCGGGAGACCACTCCTACAATGAGCAGTTCTTC
NA,TRBV10-3,TRBJ2-2,NA,15,CASVAGTPNTGELFF,TGTGCCAGCGTCGCCGGGACCCCGAACACCGGGGAGCTGTTTTTT
TRBD1,TRBV12-3/TRBV12-4,TRBJ1-1,many,13,CASSLRGLDEAFF,TGTGCCAGCAGTTTGAGGGGGCTGGATGAAGCTTTCTTT